One sample yielded the 6 T cell receptor beta chains listed below, sequenced in a study (dated by TCRdb to 2016 to 2017). To prepare the library, RT-PCR was applied. Data came from an Illumina MiSeq. TCRdb's own reprocessing of the public reads used fastp at Q25 and MiXCR and kept productive beta chains. Rows are combined by CDR3 protein, so each entry shows the most common genes and DNA. In this sample the table shows 550,000 to 750,000 distinct CDR3 sequences, 12% to 15% of which occur a single time. The ten largest clonotypes hold roughly 3.9% of the sample. The specimen sequenced was memory CD4+ T cells from blood. The receptors here all came from a female donor in good health, serving as a healthy control.

The chain joins TRBV7-9 to TRBJ1-2, with D perhaps TRBD1 (6 bases). Germline V gives CDR1 SEHNR, CDR2 FQNEAQ (reference sequence). The germline V and J ends were trimmed by 5 bases and 3 bases, with 13 bases remaining between them. CDR3 length: 14 residues. This chain's CDR3 is CASSPRGMDYGYTF. In nucleotides, the CDR3 is TGTGCCAGCAGCCCGAGGGGGATGGACTATGGCTACACCTTC.

The rearrangement uses TRBV7-2 and TRBJ2-5; 8 nucleotides match TRBD2. The CDR3 covers 16 residues. Germline-derived CDR1 and CDR2 are SGHTA and FQGNSA. With V trimmed by 5 bases and J by 4 bases, 12 bases remained unmatched. This chain's CDR3 is CASSPTRSLAGETQYF. Here the CDR3 DNA reads TGTGCCAGCAGCCCAACCCGAAGCCTAGCGGGAGAGACCCAGTACTTC. Drawing the rest from reference TRBV7-2 and TRBJ2-5, the complete variable domain is GAGVSQSPSNKVTEKGKDVELRCDPISGHTALYWYRQSLGQGLEFLIYFQGNSAPDKSGLPSDRFSAERTGGSVSTLTIQRTQQEDSAVYLCASSPTRSLAGETQYFGPGTRLLVL.

CDR3 protein: CASSAVGGNSPLHF. CDR3 nucleotides: TGTGCCAGCAGTGCTGTGGGTGGCAATTCACCCCTCCACTTT. The J gene is TRBJ1-6, the V gene TRBV6-1; D unclear. Germline V gene lookup returns CDR1 MNHNS and CDR2 SASEGT. This CDR3 spans 14 amino acids. Trimming took off 4 bases at V and 7 bases at J, with 11 bases between the two ends.

This clonotype came up a few times. The junction departs from the called germline gene at one end, perhaps through a read error. The chain is built from TRBV15 and TRBJ2-2, with D perhaps TRBD1 (5 bases). The CDR3 is 16 residues long. Germline V lookup: CDR1 LNHNV, CDR2 YYDKDF (reference sequence). CDR3 loop: CATRRAGPSNTGELFF. The CDR3 DNA reads as TGTGCCACCCGCAGGGCCGGACCCTCGAACACCGGGGAGCTGTTTTTT.

Notes on this clonotype: It is likely a read error, because the conserved phenylalanine at the end of the CDR3 is missing. The rearrangement joins TRBV4-1 to TRBJ1-2; TRBD1 is a possible D gene (5 bases). V dropped 1 base and J dropped 4 bases, with 10 bases sitting between them. The CDR3 totals 14 residues. Germline V gives CDR1 MGHRA, CDR2 YSYEKL. The CDR3 loop is CASSQGRVFYGYTY. CDR3 nucleotide sequence: TGCGCCAGCAGCCAAGGCAGGGTTTTCTATGGCTACACCTAC.

The sample holds many counts of this clonotype. V and J are TRBV6-5 and TRBJ2-7; D gene uncertain. Looked up from germline, CDR1 is MNHEY and CDR2 is SVGAGI. Trimming left V 2 bases short and J 2 bases short, with 7 bases between. The CDR3 is 13 amino acids. The CDR3 loop reads CASSYRQAYEQYF. CDR3 in DNA: TGTGCCAGCAGTTACCGACAAGCCTACGAGCAGTACTTC.